Listed below are T cell receptor beta chains from one sample, sequenced in a study of T-cell memory formation after mild COVID-19. One entry per CDR3 protein, called by TCRdb with MiXCR from the 5' RACE reads. The sample yields fewer than 250,000 distinct CDR3 sequences, around 19% seen once. Sequencing input: PBMCs or a T cell subset sorted from them (not recorded which). The receptors shown here come from an adult woman who had mild COVID-19 (a few samples of this study predate the infection). Cell type and time point are not known. The CDR3 runs from the conserved cysteine through the conserved F or W. The D gene is left open where the match is weak. Size is stated for part of the rows, as once, few or many counts, or as a class when the clone is expanded.

TRBJ1-1,TRBD1,few,TRBV19,CASSARDRGAMNTEAFF,TGTGCCAGTAGTGCAAGGGACAGGGGCGCTATGAACACTGAAGCTTTCTTT
TRBJ2-1,TRBD2,many,TRBV5-1,CASSLGTSVVVEQFF,TGCGCCAGCAGCTTAGGGACTAGCGTAGTAGTAGAGCAGTTCTTC
TRBJ1-1,TRBD1,few,TRBV18,CASSQGTASEAFF,TGTGCCAGCTCACAAGGGACAGCATCTGAAGCTTTCTTT
TRBJ2-3,.,few,TRBV29-1,CSVPSARGPADTQYF,TGCAGCGTTCCCTCAGCTCGGGGCCCGGCAGATACGCAGTATTTT
TRBJ1-5,TRBD1,.,TRBV7-9,CASSLNRGGGNQPQHF,TGTGCCAGCAGCCTAAACAGGGGCGGAGGCAATCAGCCCCAGCATTTT
TRBJ1-1,.,.,TRBV3-1,CASSQVRGFEAFF,TGTGCCAGCAGCCAAGTGCGAGGGTTTGAAGCTTTCTTT
TRBJ2-2,.,once,TRBV21-1,CASSKPAGTSGGAIGELFF,TGTGCCAGCAGCAAACCCGCCGGGACTAGCGGGGGGGCAATCGGGGAGCTGTTTTTT
TRBJ1-1,.,.,TRBV5-6,CASSRRFLNTEAFF,TGTGCCAGCAGCCGCAGGTTCCTGAACACTGAAGCTTTCTTT
TRBJ2-7,TRBD1,.,TRBV27,CASSLRALQGAYYEQYF,TGTGCCAGCAGTTTAAGGGCGCTACAGGGGGCGTACTACGAGCAGTACTTC
TRBJ2-7,.,.,TRBV27,CASSSGTYGGEQYF,TGTGCCAGCAGTTCCGGGACCTATGGAGGCGAGCAGTACTTC
TRBJ1-1,.,few,TRBV5-4,CASSAGGVRTEAFF,TGTGCCAGCAGCGCCGGGGGGGTGAGGACTGAAGCTTTCTTT
TRBJ1-2,.,.,TRBV20-1,CSAAWDGYGYTF,TGCAGTGCCGCCTGGGACGGCTATGGCTACACCTTC
TRBJ2-3,TRBD2,once,TRBV20-1,CSARTSGGADTQYF,TGCAGTGCCAGGACTAGCGGGGGGGCAGATACGCAGTATTTT
TRBJ1-5,.,few,TRBV6-5,CASSPDGQSSNQPQHF,TGTGCCAGCAGTCCCGATGGACAGTCCAGCAATCAGCCCCAGCATTTT
TRBJ2-1,.,.,TRBV2,CASSPPGDYEQFF,TGTGCCAGCAGCCCTCCGGGGGACTATGAGCAGTTCTTC
TRBJ2-5,TRBD1,.,TRBV3-1,CASRRQGPETQYF,TGTGCCAGCAGGCGACAGGGGCCGGAGACCCAGTACTTC